The rows below give T cell receptor beta chains drawn from one sample of a study of radiotherapy plus CTLA-4 blockade in lung cancer. TCRdb keeps only in-frame clones here, not all; method: immunoSEQ multiplex PCR. The sample shows about 48,000 clones, about 88% of them seen only once. This sample comprised peripheral blood, obtained from a patient treated with radiotherapy plus ipilimumab. All receptors derive from a human donor with non-small cell lung cancer that progressed on radiotherapy plus ipilimumab. Some clones in this sample may be carry-over from other donors' samples. Each CDR3 is given with its conserved first and last residue.

CDR3 protein | J gene | V gene
CSVEVIYGYTF | TRBJ1-2 | TRBV29-1
CASSVGSGSGPQHF | TRBJ1-5 | TRBV9
CASSLNPWANEQYF | TRBJ2-7 | TRBV27
CASSLDGESGELFF | TRBJ2-2 | TRBV7-2
CASSDSAGAPNTQYF | TRBJ2-3 | TRBV6-4
CASTRGRDSYEQYF | . | TRBV5-4
CASSFGPSGGGDTQYF | TRBJ2-3 | TRBV7-2
CASSLEGRPNYGYTF | TRBJ1-2 | TRBV5-1
CASSLQGSSGANVLTF | TRBJ2-6 | TRBV5-1
CASSDKTSGRWGEQFF | TRBJ2-1 | TRBV25-1
CASSDQGLANYNEQFF | TRBJ2-1 | TRBV27
CASTKSGLVSTDTQYF | TRBJ2-3 | TRBV5-5
CAISETGPFEQYF | TRBJ2-7 | TRBV10-3
CASREGGTQISYNSPLHF | TRBJ1-6 | TRBV2
CASSLYGSAANTEAFF | TRBJ1-1 | TRBV5-6
CASRKLAADQETQYF | TRBJ2-5 | TRBV6-5
CASSLRTGWGSDEQFF | TRBJ2-1 | TRBV11-2
CAWSARLFSYNEQFF | TRBJ2-1 | TRBV30
CASSKTSGSTDTQYF | TRBJ2-3 | TRBV7-9
CASSQGLAGGPTRETQYF | TRBJ2-5 | TRBV4-1
CASSLDREKAFF | TRBJ1-1 | TRBV7-2
CSVEVPGLKDTQYF | TRBJ2-3 | TRBV29-1
CASSFQQGTGGGGYTF | TRBJ1-2 | TRBV4-1
CSVEDGPGPSYGYTF | TRBJ1-2 | TRBV29-1
CASSSGLAGAGELFF | TRBJ2-2 | TRBV10-1
CASSHGTSGSLSGELFF | TRBJ2-2 | TRBV28
CASSYYGETRYF | TRBJ2-5 | TRBV6-5
CASSLDPQAYNYGYTF | TRBJ1-2 | TRBV11-2
CASSSRTEVDEQFF | TRBJ2-1 | TRBV7-6
CASSSGTGEQYF | TRBJ2-7 | TRBV14
CASSQGSGDQPQHF | TRBJ1-5 | TRBV4-2
CASSQAHQREYGYTF | TRBJ1-2 | TRBV4-2
CASSLAGGGQETQYF | TRBJ2-5 | TRBV5-1
CASSHQAGANAGHEQFF | TRBJ2-1 | TRBV7-2
CASSLLGGEQETQYF | TRBJ2-5 | TRBV5-5
CASSLGGPGTRSNEQFF | TRBJ2-1 | TRBV5-1
CASTVTGTGGDVLF | TRBJ2-1 | TRBV6-1
CASSQGPASSPDTQYF | TRBJ2-3 | TRBV4-3
CASSLGLAGGSTDTQYF | TRBJ2-3 | TRBV11-2
CASSPGGADSGNTIYF | TRBJ1-3 | TRBV4-2
CASSLNRETEAFF | TRBJ1-1 | TRBV27
CATSREAGASIFYEQYF | TRBJ2-7 | TRBV15
CSARDREPRF | TRBJ1-2 | TRBV20-1
CASSRTGRTGELFF | TRBJ2-2 | TRBV5-5
CASSLGTVTDTQYF | TRBJ2-3 | TRBV6-1